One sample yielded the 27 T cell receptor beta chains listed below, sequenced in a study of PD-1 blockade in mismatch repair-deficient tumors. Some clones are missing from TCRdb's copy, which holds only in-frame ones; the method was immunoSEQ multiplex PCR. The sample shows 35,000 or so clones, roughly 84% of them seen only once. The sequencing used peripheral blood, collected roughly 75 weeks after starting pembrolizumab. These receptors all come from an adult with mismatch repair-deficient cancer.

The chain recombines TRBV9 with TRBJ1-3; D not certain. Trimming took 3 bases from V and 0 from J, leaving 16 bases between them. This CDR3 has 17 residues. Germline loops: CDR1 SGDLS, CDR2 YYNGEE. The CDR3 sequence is CASSATASRSSGNTIYF. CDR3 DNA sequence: TGTGCCAGCAGCGCGACCGCCTCAAGGAGCTCTGGAAACACCATATATTTT.

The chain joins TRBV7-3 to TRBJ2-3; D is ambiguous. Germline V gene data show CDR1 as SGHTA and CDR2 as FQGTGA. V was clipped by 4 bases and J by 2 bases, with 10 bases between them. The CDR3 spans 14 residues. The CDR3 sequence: CASSSRAPTDTQYF. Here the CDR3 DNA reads TGTGCCAGCAGCTCCAGAGCCCCCACAGATACGCAGTATTTT.

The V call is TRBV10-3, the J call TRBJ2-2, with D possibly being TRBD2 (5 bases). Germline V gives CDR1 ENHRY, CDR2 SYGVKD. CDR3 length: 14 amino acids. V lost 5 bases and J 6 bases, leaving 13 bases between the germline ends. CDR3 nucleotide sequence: TGTGCCATCAGTCCGAATACGCGGGCCGGGGAGCTGTTTTTT. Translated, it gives CAISPNTRAGELFF.

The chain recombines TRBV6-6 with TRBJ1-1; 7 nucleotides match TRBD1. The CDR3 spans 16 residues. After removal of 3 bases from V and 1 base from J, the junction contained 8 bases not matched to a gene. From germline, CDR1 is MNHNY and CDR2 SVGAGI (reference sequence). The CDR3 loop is CASSYPPTGPNTEAFF. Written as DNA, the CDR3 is TGTGCCAGCAGTTATCCCCCGACAGGGCCGAACACTGAAGCTTTCTTT.

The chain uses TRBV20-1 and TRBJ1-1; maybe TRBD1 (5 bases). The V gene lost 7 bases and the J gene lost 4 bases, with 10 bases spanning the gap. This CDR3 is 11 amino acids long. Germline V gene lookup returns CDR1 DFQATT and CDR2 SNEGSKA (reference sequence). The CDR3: CSGDSPTEAFF. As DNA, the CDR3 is TGCAGTGGTGACAGCCCCACTGAAGCTTTCTTT.

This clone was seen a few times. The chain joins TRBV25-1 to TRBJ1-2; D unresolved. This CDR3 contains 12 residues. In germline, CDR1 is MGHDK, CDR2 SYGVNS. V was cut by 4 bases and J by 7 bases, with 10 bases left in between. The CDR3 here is CASSVGVVGYTF. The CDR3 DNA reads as TGTGCCAGCAGTGTCGGGGTCGTTGGCTACACCTTC.

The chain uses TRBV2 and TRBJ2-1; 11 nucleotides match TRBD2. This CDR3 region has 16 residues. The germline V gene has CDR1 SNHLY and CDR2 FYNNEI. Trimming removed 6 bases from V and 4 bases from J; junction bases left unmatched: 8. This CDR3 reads CASRQRTSGLYNEQFF. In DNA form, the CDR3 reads TGTGCCAGCAGACAACGGACTAGCGGGCTGTACAATGAGCAGTTCTTC.

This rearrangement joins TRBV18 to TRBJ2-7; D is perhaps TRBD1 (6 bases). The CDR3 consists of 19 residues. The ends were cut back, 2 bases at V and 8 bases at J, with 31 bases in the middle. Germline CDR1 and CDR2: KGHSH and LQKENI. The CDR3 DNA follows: TGTGCCAGCTCACCAATTAGTCCCTCCCGGGACAAGCCTAGGGTCAAGCAGTACTTC. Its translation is CASSPISPSRDKPRVKQYF.

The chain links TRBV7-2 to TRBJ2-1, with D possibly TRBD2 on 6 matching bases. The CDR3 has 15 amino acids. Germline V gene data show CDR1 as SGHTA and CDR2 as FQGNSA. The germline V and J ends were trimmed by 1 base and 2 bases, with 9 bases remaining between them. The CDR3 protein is CASSLDSGAYNEQFF. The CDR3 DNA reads TGTGCCAGCAGCTTAGATAGCGGAGCCTACAATGAGCAGTTCTTC.

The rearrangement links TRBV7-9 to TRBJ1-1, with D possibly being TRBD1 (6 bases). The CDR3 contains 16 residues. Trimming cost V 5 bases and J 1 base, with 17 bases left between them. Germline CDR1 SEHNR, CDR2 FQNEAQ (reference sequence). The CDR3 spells CASSPRTAMTNTEAFF. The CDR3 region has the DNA TGTGCCAGCAGCCCACGGACAGCGATGACGAACACTGAAGCTTTCTTT.

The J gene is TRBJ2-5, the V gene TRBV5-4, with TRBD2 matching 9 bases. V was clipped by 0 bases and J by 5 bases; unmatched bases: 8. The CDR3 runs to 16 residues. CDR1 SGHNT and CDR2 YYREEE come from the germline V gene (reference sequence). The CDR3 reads CASSLAGGRAGETQYF. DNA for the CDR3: TGTGCCAGCAGCTTGGCTGGCGGGAGGGCCGGGGAGACCCAGTACTTC.

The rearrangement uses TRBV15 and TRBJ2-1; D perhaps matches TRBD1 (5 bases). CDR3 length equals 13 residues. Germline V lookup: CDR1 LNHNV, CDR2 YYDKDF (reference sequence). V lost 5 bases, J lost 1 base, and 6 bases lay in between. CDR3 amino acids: CATSPGSYNEQFF. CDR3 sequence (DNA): TGTGCCACCAGCCCAGGGTCCTACAATGAGCAGTTCTTC.

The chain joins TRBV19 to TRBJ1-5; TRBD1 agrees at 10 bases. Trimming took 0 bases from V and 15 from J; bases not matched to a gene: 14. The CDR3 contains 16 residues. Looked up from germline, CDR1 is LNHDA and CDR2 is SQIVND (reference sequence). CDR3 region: CASSIDLGQGVSTPHF. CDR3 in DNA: TGTGCCAGTAGTATAGATCTCGGACAGGGGGTTTCCACCCCGCATTTT.

The CDR3 is CASSLDSGPMNTEAFF. The CDR3 bases are TGTGCCAGCAGCTTGGATAGTGGACCTATGAACACTGAAGCTTTCTTT. The V gene is TRBV5-6, the J gene TRBJ1-1; no reliable D call. This CDR3 spans 16 amino acids. Germline loops: CDR1 SGHDT, CDR2 YYEEEE. V was shortened by 0 bases and J by 0 bases, with 12 bases between the two germline ends.

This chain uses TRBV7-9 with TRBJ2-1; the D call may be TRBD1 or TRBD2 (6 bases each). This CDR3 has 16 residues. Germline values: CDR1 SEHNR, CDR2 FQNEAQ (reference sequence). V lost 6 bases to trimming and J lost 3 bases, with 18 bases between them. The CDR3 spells CASRPMGGQSYNEQFF. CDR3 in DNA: TGTGCCAGCAGACCTATGGGGGGACAAAGCTACAATGAGCAGTTCTTC.

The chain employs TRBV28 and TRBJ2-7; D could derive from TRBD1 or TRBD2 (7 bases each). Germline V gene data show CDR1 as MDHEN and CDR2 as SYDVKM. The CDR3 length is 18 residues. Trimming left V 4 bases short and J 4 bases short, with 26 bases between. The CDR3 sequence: CASSSVLSGTVPPYEQYF. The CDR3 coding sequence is TGTGCCAGCAGTTCCGTTTTAAGCGGGACAGTCCCCCCTTACGAGCAGTACTTC.

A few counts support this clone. CDR3 sequence (DNA): TGCGCCAGCAGCTTGGACCAGGGGGAAAAACTGTTTTTT. It yields the protein CASSLDQGEKLFF. This chain joins TRBV5-1 and TRBJ1-4; D is perhaps TRBD1 (6 bases). The CDR3 consists of 13 residues. The germline CDR1 and CDR2 sequences are SGHRS and YFSETQ. Trimming removed 0 bases at V and 8 bases at J, with 8 bases between.

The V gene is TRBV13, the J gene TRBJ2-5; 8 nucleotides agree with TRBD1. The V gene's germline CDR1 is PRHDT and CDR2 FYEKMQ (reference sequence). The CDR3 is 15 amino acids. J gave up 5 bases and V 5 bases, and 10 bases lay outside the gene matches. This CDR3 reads CASSVTGGELETQYF. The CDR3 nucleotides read TGTGCCAGCAGCGTAACAGGGGGTGAGTTGGAGACCCAGTACTTC.

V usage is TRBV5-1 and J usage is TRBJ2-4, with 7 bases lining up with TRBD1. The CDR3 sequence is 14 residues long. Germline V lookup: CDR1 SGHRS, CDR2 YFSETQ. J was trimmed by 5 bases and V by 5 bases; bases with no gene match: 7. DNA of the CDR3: TGCGCCAGCAGGCTACAGGGGATCGAAAACATTCAGTACTTC. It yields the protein CASRLQGIENIQYF. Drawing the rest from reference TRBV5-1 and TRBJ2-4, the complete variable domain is KAGVTQTPRYLIKTRGQQVTLSCSPISGHRSVSWYQQTPGQGLQFLFEYFSETQRNKGNFPGRFSGRQFSNSRSEMNVSTLELGDSALYLCASRLQGIENIQYFGAGTRLSVL.

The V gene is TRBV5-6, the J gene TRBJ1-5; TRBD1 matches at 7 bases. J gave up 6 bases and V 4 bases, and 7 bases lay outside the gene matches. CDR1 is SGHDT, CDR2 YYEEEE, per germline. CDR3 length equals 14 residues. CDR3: CASSPRDRLQPQHF. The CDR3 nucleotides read TGTGCCAGCAGCCCGCGGGACAGACTTCAGCCCCAGCATTTT.

The CDR3 reads CASSYKEGADGYTF. The CDR3 DNA is TGTGCCAGCTCATACAAGGAGGGGGCTGATGGCTACACCTTC. This chain links TRBV18 with TRBJ1-2; TRBD1 matches 7 bases. Germline V gene data show CDR1 as KGHSH and CDR2 as LQKENI. After removal of 5 bases from V and 6 bases from J, the junction contained 9 bases not matched to a gene. The CDR3 has 14 amino acids.

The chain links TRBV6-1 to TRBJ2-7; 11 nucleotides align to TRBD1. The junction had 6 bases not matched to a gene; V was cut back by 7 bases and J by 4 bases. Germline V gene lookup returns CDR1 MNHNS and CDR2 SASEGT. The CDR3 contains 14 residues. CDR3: CASMEDRGRYEQYF. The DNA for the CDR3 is TGTGCCAGCATGGAGGACAGGGGGCGATACGAGCAGTACTTC.

This CDR3 reads CASTSPHPGYEQYF. The CDR3 bases are TGTGCCAGCACCTCCCCCCATCCCGGATACGAGCAGTACTTC. The V gene is TRBV7-9, the J gene TRBJ2-7, with D unresolved. Trimming removed 7 bases at V and 4 bases at J, with 17 bases between. The CDR3 has 14 amino acids. CDR1 SEHNR and CDR2 FQNEAQ come from the germline V gene (reference sequence).

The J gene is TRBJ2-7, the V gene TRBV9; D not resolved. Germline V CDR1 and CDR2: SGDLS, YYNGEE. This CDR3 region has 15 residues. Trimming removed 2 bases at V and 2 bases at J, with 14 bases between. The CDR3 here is CASSVGGSGPYEQYF. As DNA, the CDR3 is TGTGCCAGCAGCGTTGGCGGTTCAGGCCCCTACGAGCAGTACTTC.

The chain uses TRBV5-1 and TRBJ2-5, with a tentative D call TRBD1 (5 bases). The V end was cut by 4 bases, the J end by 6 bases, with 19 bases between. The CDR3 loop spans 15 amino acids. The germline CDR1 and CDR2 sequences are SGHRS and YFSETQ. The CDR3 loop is CASSLELDIEKTQYF. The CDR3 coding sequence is TGCGCCAGCAGCCTGGAATTGGACATTGAGAAGACCCAGTACTTC.

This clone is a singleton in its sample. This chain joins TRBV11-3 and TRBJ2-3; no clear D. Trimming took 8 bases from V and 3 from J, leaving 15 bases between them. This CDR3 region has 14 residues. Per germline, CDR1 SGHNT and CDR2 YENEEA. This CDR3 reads CASALSRSTDTQYF. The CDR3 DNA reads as TGTGCCAGCGCCTTATCCAGGTCGACAGATACGCAGTATTTT.

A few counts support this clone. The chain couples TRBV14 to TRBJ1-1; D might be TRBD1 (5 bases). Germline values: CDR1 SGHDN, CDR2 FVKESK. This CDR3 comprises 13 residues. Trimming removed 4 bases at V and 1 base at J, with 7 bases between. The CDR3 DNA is TGTGCCAGCAGCCTGGGGGGGAACACTGAAGCTTTCTTT. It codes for CASSLGGNTEAFF.